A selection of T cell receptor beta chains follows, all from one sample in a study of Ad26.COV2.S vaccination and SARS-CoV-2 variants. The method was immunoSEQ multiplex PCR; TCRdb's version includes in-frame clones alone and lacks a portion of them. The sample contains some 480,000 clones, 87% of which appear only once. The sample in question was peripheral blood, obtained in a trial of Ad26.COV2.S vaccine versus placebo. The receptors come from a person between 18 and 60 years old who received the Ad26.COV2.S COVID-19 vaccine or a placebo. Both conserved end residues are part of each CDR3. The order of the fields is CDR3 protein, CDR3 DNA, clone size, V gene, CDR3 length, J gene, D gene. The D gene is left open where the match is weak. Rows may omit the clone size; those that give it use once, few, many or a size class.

CASSPHPGSPYEQYF | TGCGCCAGCAGCCCACACCCTGGTTCCCCCTACGAGCAGTACTTC | once | TRBV4-1 | 15 | TRBJ2-7 | NA
CSEGGTSGSSGTQYF | TGCAGCGAGGGAGGGACTAGCGGGAGTTCTGGTACGCAGTATTTT | NA | TRBV29-1 | 15 | TRBJ2-3 | TRBD2
CASSVMRDNEQFF | TGTGCCAGCAGTGTTATGCGGGACAATGAGCAGTTCTTC | NA | TRBV2 | 13 | TRBJ2-1 | NA
CASSLGVGNNEQFF | TGTGCCAGCAGCTTGGGGGTGGGGAACAATGAGCAGTTCTTC | NA | TRBV11-2 | 14 | TRBJ2-1 | NA
CASSLLVTAFEQYF | TGTGCCAGCAGTTTGCTAGTGACTGCTTTCGAGCAGTACTTC | NA | TRBV28 | 14 | TRBJ2-7 | NA
CASTFSVSTDTQYF | TGTGCCAGCACATTTTCAGTTAGCACAGATACGCAGTATTTT | NA | TRBV7-8 | 14 | TRBJ2-3 | NA
CASSVAGENIQYF | TGTGCCAGCAGCGTAGCGGGCGAAAACATTCAGTACTTC | NA | TRBV9 | 13 | TRBJ2-4 | NA
CASSLGTGNYEQYF | TGTGCCAGCAGTTTAGGGACAGGAAATTACGAGCAGTACTTC | NA | TRBV28 | 14 | TRBJ2-7 | TRBD1
CASSSPRLAGSKWEQFF | TGCGCCAGCAGCTCACCCCGACTAGCGGGATCGAAGTGGGAGCAGTTCTTC | NA | TRBV5-1 | 17 | TRBJ2-1 | TRBD2
CASSSRPGRETQYF | TGCGCCAGCAGCTCACGTCCAGGGAGAGAGACCCAGTACTTC | NA | TRBV5-1 | 14 | TRBJ2-5 | NA
CASSLRYREQYF | TGTGCCAGCAGCTTGAGGTATAGGGAGCAGTACTTC | NA | TRBV5-5 | 12 | TRBJ2-7 | NA
CASTPGQGWGEQYF | TGTGCCAGTACCCCGGGACAGGGGTGGGGAGAGCAGTACTTC | few | TRBV19 | 14 | TRBJ2-7 | TRBD1
CASSLQTGIDSPLHF | TGTGCCAGCAGCTTACAGACAGGGATCGATTCACCCCTCCACTTT | NA | TRBV7-2 | 15 | TRBJ1-6 | TRBD1
CASSPGLAGASGANVLTF | TGTGCCAGCAGCCCAGGACTAGCGGGAGCCTCTGGGGCCAACGTCCTGACTTTC | NA | TRBV9 | 18 | TRBJ2-6 | TRBD2
CASSLEVGIGTDTQYF | TGTGCCAGCAGCTTAGAAGTCGGGATTGGCACAGATACGCAGTATTTT | NA | TRBV11-2 | 16 | TRBJ2-3 | NA
CASSLGGWGGGDQTYEQYF | TGTGCCAGCAGCTTAGGGGGTTGGGGAGGTGGAGACCAGACCTACGAGCAGTACTTC | NA | TRBV11-3 | 19 | TRBJ2-7 | NA